The 23 T cell receptor beta chains below all came from one sample that was sequenced in a study of T cells in Graves' hyperthyroidism and ophthalmopathy. RNA transcripts gave rise to amplified TCR beta CDR3 regions. HTBI primers were used for first-round RT-PCR of the TCR CDR3. In TCRdb, the multiplex PCR reads were re-called with MiXCR into one record per CDR3 protein. The sample consists of fewer than 850,000 distinct CDR3 sequences, roughly a sixth of them appearing once. Sequencing input: blood. Receptor source: a man over 45 with Graves' hyperthyroidism.

The table lists this clonotype with a few counts. The chain carries TRBV19 and TRBJ2-7, with D uncertain. V lost 3 bases to trimming and J lost 3 bases, with 12 bases between them. Germline values: CDR1 LNHDA, CDR2 SQIVND (reference sequence). The CDR3 sequence is 14 residues long. CDR3 nucleotide sequence: TGTGCCAGTAGTATGGGATTAGAGGACTACGAGCAGTACTTC. Its translation is CASSMGLEDYEQYF.

The table lists this clonotype with many counts. J is TRBJ1-1 and V is TRBV9; no reliable D call. CDR1 and CDR2 from the germline V gene are SGDLS and YYNGEE. This CDR3 is 14 amino acids long. The V and J ends lost 0 bases and 5 bases respectively, with 11 bases between them. CDR3 residues: CASSVGSLGTEAFF. In nucleotides, the CDR3 is TGTGCCAGCAGCGTAGGGAGCCTGGGGACTGAAGCTTTCTTT.

This clonotype was observed a few times. The chain recombines TRBV15 with TRBJ2-7, with 8 nucleotides matching TRBD1. Germline-derived CDR1 and CDR2 are LNHNV and YYDKDF (reference sequence). The CDR3 runs to 15 residues. V lost 5 bases and J lost 3; bases outside the gene matches: 9. Here the CDR3 DNA reads TGTGCCACCAGCTCTCAGCTTGGACAGGGCTACGAGCAGTACTTC. Translated: CATSSQLGQGYEQYF.

This clonotype was found many times. V and J are TRBV28 and TRBJ2-7, with D possibly matching TRBD1 (5 bases). The V and J ends lost 6 bases and 6 bases respectively, with 18 bases between them. The germline CDR1 and CDR2 sequences are MDHEN and SYDVKM. The CDR3 is 14 residues long. The CDR3 nucleotides are TGTGCCAGCAGAATACTTGGTAGGGGTCGCGAGCAGTACTTC. Protein: CASRILGRGREQYF.

This clonotype has a handful of counts. This chain links TRBV20-1 with TRBJ2-7; 9 positions match TRBD1. The CDR3 totals 22 residues. Looked up from germline, CDR1 is DFQATT and CDR2 is SNEGSKA (reference sequence). V was pared by 0 bases and J by 0 bases, with 24 bases of the junction left unmatched. The CDR3 coding sequence is TGCAGTGCTAGAGAGAGCAGTGGGACAGGGAAAGACAGGTATTTGGGCTCCTACGAGCAGTACTTC. Encoded protein: CSARESSGTGKDRYLGSYEQYF.

This clonotype was picked up many times. The chain joins TRBV2 to TRBJ2-5; TRBD1 matches 11 bases. The germline V gene encodes CDR1 SNHLY and CDR2 FYNNEI. V shed 6 bases and J 7 bases; nucleotides not matched to a gene: 10. CDR3 length equals 15 residues. CDR3 sequence reads: CASRGGQGAPWTQYF. The CDR3 region has the DNA TGTGCCAGCAGGGGAGGACAGGGGGCTCCATGGACCCAGTACTTC. The full variable domain, with the rest looked up from reference TRBV2 and TRBJ2-5, is EPEVTQTPSHQVTQMGQEVILRCVPISNHLYFYWYRQILGQKVEFLVSFYNNEISEKSEIFDDQFSVERPDGSNFTLKIRSTKLEDSAMYFCASRGGQGAPWTQYFGPGTRLLVL.

This clonotype came up a few times. J is TRBJ1-5 and V is TRBV5-6; TRBD1 aligns across 8 bases. V gave up 8 bases and J gave up 4 bases; unmatched junction bases: 11. CDR3 length equals 15 residues. CDR1 SGHDT and CDR2 YYEEEE come from the germline V gene. This CDR3 reads CARGKTGVKNQPQHF. In DNA, the CDR3 is TGTGCCAGGGGAAAGACAGGGGTTAAGAATCAGCCCCAGCATTTT.

This clonotype was recorded at least ten times. CDR3 sequence (DNA): TGTGCCAGCAGCCCTCCGGGACTAGCGGGAGTCGAAGAGCAGTTCTTC. Its translation is CASSPPGLAGVEEQFF. The V gene is TRBV7-2, the J gene TRBJ2-1; 14 bases are shared with TRBD2. The germline gives CDR1 SGHTA, CDR2 FQGNSA. Unmatched junction bases numbered 10, after V lost 5 bases and J lost 10 bases. This CDR3 comprises 16 residues.

This clonotype was detected many times. V and J are TRBV7-9 and TRBJ1-6; D not resolved. CDR3 length equals 15 residues. The germline V gene has CDR1 SEHNR and CDR2 FQNEAQ (reference sequence). Trimming shortened V by 4 bases and J by 9 bases, and 16 bases separated the two germline ends. CDR3 sequence reads: CASSSHGRLGSPLHF. The CDR3 nucleotides are TGTGCCAGCAGCTCTCATGGACGTTTGGGTTCACCCCTCCACTTT.

The J gene is TRBJ1-2, the V gene TRBV20-1, with 7 bases lining up with TRBD1. The CDR3 extends over 15 amino acids. CDR1 and CDR2 (germline): DFQATT, SNEGSKA (reference sequence). V lost 5 bases to trimming and J lost 4 bases; unmatched junction nucleotides: 13. The CDR3 region has the DNA TGCAGTGCTCTCCGGGACAGTGCACCCTTCTATGGCTACACCTTC. Its translation is CSALRDSAPFYGYTF.

This clonotype was seen repeatedly, ten times or more. The CDR3 sequence: CASSFGTAHSPLHF. The CDR3 nucleotides are TGTGCCAGCAGTTTCGGGACAGCTCATTCACCCCTCCACTTT. The chain links TRBV28 to TRBJ1-6; 7 nucleotides align to TRBD1. Germline loops: CDR1 MDHEN, CDR2 SYDVKM. V lost 3 bases, J lost 8 bases, and 4 bases stayed unmatched. The CDR3 loop spans 14 amino acids.

The chain uses TRBV29-1 and TRBJ2-7; 8 nucleotides match TRBD2. Losses at the gene ends were 4 bases for V and 4 bases for J; bases not matched to a gene: 6. CDR3 length: 13 residues. The germline CDR1 and CDR2 sequences are SQVTM and ANQGSEA. DNA for the CDR3: TGCAGCGTTGTTTTCGGGACTAGTTACGAGCAGTACTTC. Translated, it gives CSVVFGTSYEQYF.

This clonotype has a count of ten or more. The genes are TRBV5-1 and TRBJ2-3; TRBD2 agrees at 9 bases. Trimming at V came to 0 bases and at J to 4 bases, leaving 9 bases not matched to a gene. CDR3 size: 17 residues. Germline lookup yields CDR1 SGHRS and CDR2 YFSETQ. CDR3 nucleotides: TGCGCCAGCAGCTTGGGACTAGCGGTCTACGGATCAGATACGCAGTATTTT. Its protein product is CASSLGLAVYGSDTQYF.

This clonotype was counted at least ten times. The chain carries TRBV12-3 or TRBV12-4 and TRBJ2-2; 9 bases are shared with TRBD2. This CDR3 contains 17 residues. Trimming at V came to 6 bases and at J to 4 bases, leaving 12 bases not matched to a gene. CDR3 in amino acids: CASRTSGFLWGTGELFF. The CDR3 DNA sequence: TGTGCCAGCAGGACTAGCGGATTTTTATGGGGCACCGGGGAGCTGTTTTTT.

The table lists this clonotype with many counts. V is TRBV29-1 and J is TRBJ2-1, with 8 bases identical to TRBD2. V shed 4 bases, J shed 5 bases, and the junction held 4 bases outside the gene matches. CDR1 is SQVTM, CDR2 ANQGSEA, per germline. This CDR3 is 13 amino acids long. The CDR3 DNA follows: TGCAGCGTTGCTGGCGGGAGGCACAATGAGCAGTTCTTC. Its translation: CSVAGGRHNEQFF.

The J gene is TRBJ2-7, the V gene TRBV24-1; TRBD1 aligns across 7 bases. The CDR3 extends over 13 amino acids. Germline V gene lookup returns CDR1 KGHDR and CDR2 SFDVKD. V gave up 11 bases and J gave up 3 bases; unmatched junction bases: 9. CDR3 region: CANTTGTIYEQYF. The DNA of the CDR3 is TGTGCCAATACGACAGGGACGATCTACGAGCAGTACTTC.

This clonotype was detected ten times or more. The chain is built from TRBV7-2 and TRBJ2-7, with D perhaps assigned TRBD1 or TRBD2 (6 bases each). This CDR3 is 15 amino acids long. Germline CDR1 and CDR2: SGHTA and FQGNSA. V lost 4 bases and J 4 bases, leaving 17 bases between the germline ends. The CDR3 DNA sequence: TGTGCCAGCAGCTCCAGGACAGTCGGGGGATACGAGCAGTACTTC. This codes for CASSSRTVGGYEQYF.

This clonotype was recorded many times. This chain connects TRBV28 to TRBJ2-7, with D tentatively TRBD1 (6 bases). This CDR3 spans 14 amino acids. Germline CDR1 reads MDHEN; CDR2 reads SYDVKM. V lost 7 bases, J lost 2 bases, and 15 bases lay in between. The CDR3 DNA sequence: TGTGCCAGCACCCCCCGGGACAACCCCTACGAGCAGTACTTC. Translated: CASTPRDNPYEQYF.

The sample holds many counts of this clonotype. As DNA, the CDR3 is TGTGCCAGCAGTTCTAGACTAGCGGGAAATCAAGATACGCAGTATTTT. This sequence encodes CASSSRLAGNQDTQYF. The chain couples TRBV2 to TRBJ2-3; the match to TRBD2 covers 11 bases. The germline V gene encodes CDR1 SNHLY and CDR2 FYNNEI. The length of the CDR3 is 16 residues. V was pared by 5 bases and J by 5 bases, with 9 bases of the junction left unmatched.

This clonotype came up many times. The chain is built from TRBV20-1 and TRBJ2-3, with D hard to call. Germline V lookup: CDR1 DFQATT, CDR2 SNEGSKA (reference sequence). V was clipped by 5 bases and J by 7 bases, with 10 bases between them. The CDR3 runs to 11 residues. In nucleotides, the CDR3 is TGCAGTGCTTCGCCTCGGAATACGCAGTATTTT. It codes for CSASPRNTQYF.

This clonotype was seen repeatedly, ten times or more. This chain uses TRBV6-1 with TRBJ2-5; TRBD2 agrees at 14 bases. Germline V gene sequence: CDR1 MNHNS, CDR2 SASEGT. The CDR3 has 17 amino acids. V shed 6 bases and J 4 bases; nucleotides not matched to a gene: 10. This CDR3 is CASRGLAGVNVGETQYF. The CDR3 DNA sequence: TGTGCCAGCAGGGGACTAGCGGGAGTAAATGTTGGAGAGACCCAGTACTTC.

This clonotype has at least ten counts. The gene calls are TRBV10-2 and TRBJ1-6; D is unclear. Trimming took 7 bases from V and 4 from J, leaving 5 bases between them. Looked up from germline, CDR1 is WSHSY and CDR2 is SAAADI. CDR3 size: 12 residues. CDR3 coding DNA: TGCGCCAGCACGGATTATAATTCACCCCTCCACTTT. It specifies CASTDYNSPLHF.

This clonotype came up a few times. The genes are TRBV6-1 and TRBJ2-3; D not certain. CDR1 and CDR2 (germline): MNHNS, SASEGT. V lost 7 bases, J lost 4 bases, and 15 bases lay in between. CDR3 length equals 14 residues. CDR3 coding DNA: TGTGCCAGCACCCGCAGCGTGGCCCCAGATACGCAGTATTTT. Amino acid sequence: CASTRSVAPDTQYF.